Below are 19 T cell receptor beta chains sequenced from a single sample in a study of blood T cell repertoires in COVID-19. Libraries were prepared by immunoSEQ multiplex PCR; TCRdb keeps only in-frame clonotypes and omits some of them. The sample yields around 500,000 clones, 80% to 90% seen once. Sequenced sample: peripheral blood. The receptors were sampled from a human donor in a cohort sampled during active COVID-19.

The sample holds many counts of this clone. V and J are TRBV13 and TRBJ1-2, with TRBD1 identical over 10 bases. The CDR3 length is 15 residues. With V trimmed by 6 bases and J by 8 bases, 12 bases remained unmatched. CDR1 PRHDT and CDR2 FYEKMQ come from the germline V gene (reference sequence). The CDR3 here is CASRFTGDRGKGYTF. As DNA, the CDR3 is TGTGCCAGCAGATTTACTGGGGACAGGGGAAAGGGCTACACCTTC.

CDR3 amino acids: CASSLLGAGVAYNEQFF. The CDR3 DNA sequence: TGTGCCAGCAGCTTACTCGGGGCGGGAGTCGCCTACAATGAGCAGTTCTTC. The genes are TRBV13 and TRBJ2-1; 7 bases fit TRBD2. Germline CDR1 reads PRHDT; CDR2 reads FYEKMQ (reference sequence). J was trimmed by 2 bases and V by 2 bases; bases with no gene match: 9. The CDR3 is 17 amino acids.

The V and J genes are TRBV19 and TRBJ1-1, with TRBD1 matching over 11 bases. This CDR3 is 17 amino acids long. Unmatched junction bases numbered 13, after V lost 6 bases and J lost 4 bases. In germline, CDR1 is LNHDA, CDR2 SQIVND (reference sequence). CDR3 in DNA: TGTGCCAGTAGCTACGGGACAGGGGGAATGCGGTCCACTGAAGCTTTCTTT. Protein: CASSYGTGGMRSTEAFF.

V usage is TRBV2 and J usage is TRBJ1-2; D not resolved. Germline V lookup: CDR1 SNHLY, CDR2 FYNNEI. V lost 3 bases and J 0 bases, leaving 8 bases between the germline ends. This CDR3 spans 14 amino acids. The CDR3 spells CASSDGGANYGYTF. For the CDR3, the DNA is TGTGCCAGCAGTGATGGCGGAGCTAACTATGGCTACACCTTC. The entire variable domain, with the rest obtained from reference TRBV2 and TRBJ1-2, is as follows: EPEVTQTPSHQVTQMGQEVILRCVPISNHLYFYWYRQILGQKVEFLVSFYNNEISEKSEIFDDQFSVERPDGSNFTLKIRSTKLEDSAMYFCASSDGGANYGYTFGSGTRLTVV.

V gene TRBV27 combines with J gene TRBJ1-1, with TRBD1 matching over 9 bases. Germline lookup yields CDR1 MNHEY and CDR2 SMNVEV (reference sequence). The CDR3 sequence is 15 residues long. The V segment lost 3 bases and the J segment 7 bases; nucleotides outside the gene matches: 9. DNA of the CDR3: TGTGCCAGCAGTTTCCGGGACAGGGCAAGAAGTGAAGCTTTCTTT. Its translation: CASSFRDRARSEAFF.

Here the CDR3 reads CASRQSDRNTEAFF. The CDR3 DNA sequence: TGTGCCAGCAGACAGAGCGACAGGAACACTGAAGCTTTCTTT. The V call is TRBV2, the J call TRBJ1-1; possible D gene TRBD1, 5 bases. The CDR3 runs 14 residues. Germline V gene lookup returns CDR1 SNHLY and CDR2 FYNNEI. The ends were cut back, 6 bases at V and 1 base at J, with 12 bases in the middle.

J is TRBJ2-5 and V is TRBV5-4; TRBD1 agrees at 8 bases. V shed 4 bases and J 6 bases; nucleotides not matched to a gene: 14. The V gene's germline CDR1 is SGHNT and CDR2 YYREEE (reference sequence). The CDR3 sequence is 16 residues long. CDR3 bases: TGTGCCAGCAGCCTACAGGGGGACAGTTCAAGTAAGACCCAGTACTTC. It codes for CASSLQGDSSSKTQYF.

This clone appeared once. The same CDR3 arises from other DNA sequences in this sample as well. The rearrangement links TRBV30 to TRBJ2-5; TRBD2 matches at 8 bases. Unmatched junction bases numbered 4, after V lost 0 bases and J lost 4 bases. This CDR3 region has 14 residues. Looked up from germline, CDR1 is GTSNPN and CDR2 is SVGIG (reference sequence). The CDR3 protein is CAWSVAGGLETQYF. Here the CDR3 DNA reads TGTGCCTGGAGTGTCGCGGGAGGTCTAGAGACCCAGTACTTC.

The chain has TRBV4-3 and TRBJ1-1; possible D gene TRBD1, 5 bases. Germline loops: CDR1 LGHNA, CDR2 YSLEER. This CDR3 spans 15 amino acids. The V and J ends lost 1 base and 4 bases respectively, with 13 bases between them. CDR3 loop: CASSQVTGKGTEAFF. As DNA, the CDR3 is TGCGCCAGCAGCCAAGTCACAGGAAAGGGCACTGAAGCTTTCTTT.

This clone was seen once. The chain joins TRBV10-3 to TRBJ2-4; D gene ambiguous. Trimming removed 10 bases from V and 6 bases from J, with 10 bases in between. The CDR3 is 11 residues long. Germline V gives CDR1 ENHRY, CDR2 SYGVKD. Here the CDR3 reads CASSYGNIQYF. CDR3 coding DNA: TGTGCCAGTTCATACGGAAACATTCAGTACTTC.

V is TRBV7-2 and J is TRBJ1-1, with 7 bases aligning to TRBD1. The CDR3 covers 15 residues. V shed 5 bases, J shed 4 bases, and the junction held 10 bases outside the gene matches. Germline lookup yields CDR1 SGHTA and CDR2 FQGNSA. This CDR3 reads CASSPRQGRGTEAFF. The CDR3 DNA sequence: TGTGCCAGCAGCCCGAGACAGGGTCGCGGCACTGAAGCTTTCTTT.

The chain combines TRBV9 with TRBJ1-3; 7 positions match TRBD1. With 3 bases clipped from V and 3 bases from J, the junction kept 6 bases outside the gene matches. The CDR3 totals 15 residues. The germline V gene has CDR1 SGDLS and CDR2 YYNGEE. In DNA form, the CDR3 reads TGTGCCAGCAGCGGCGGGACAGCTATTGGAAACACCATATATTTT. Residues: CASSGGTAIGNTIYF.

The J gene is TRBJ1-2, the V gene TRBV28, with a possible D match to TRBD1 (5 bases). Germline V lookup: CDR1 MDHEN, CDR2 SYDVKM. The CDR3 is 12 residues long. Between the trimmed V and J ends, which lost 7 bases and 8 bases, there was a span of 14 bases. CDR3 sequence reads: CASTPPTGGYTF. CDR3 coding DNA: TGTGCCAGCACCCCCCCCACAGGAGGCTACACCTTC.

The chain joins TRBV4-2 to TRBJ2-1, with 10 nucleotides matching TRBD2. This CDR3 is 16 amino acids long. Germline lookup yields CDR1 LGHNA and CDR2 YNFKEQ. Losses at the gene ends were 1 base for V and 7 bases for J; bases not matched to a gene: 7. The CDR3 DNA is TGTGCCAGCAGCCAAGGGCTAGCGGGAGTTGGAAATGAGCAGTTCTTC. As protein: CASSQGLAGVGNEQFF.

The J gene is TRBJ2-3, the V gene TRBV2; no clear D gene. The CDR3 sequence is 12 residues long. Germline CDR1 is SNHLY and CDR2 is FYNNEI. V shed 6 bases and J shed 7 bases, with 11 bases lying between them. The CDR3 protein is CASSGFDNTQYF. CDR3 coding DNA: TGTGCCAGCAGCGGTTTTGACAATACGCAGTATTTT.

This chain uses TRBV7-9 with TRBJ1-5; 7 bases fit TRBD1. V lost 8 bases, J lost 4 bases, and 2 bases stayed unmatched. The CDR3 spans 12 residues. CDR1 is SEHNR and CDR2 is FQNEAQ in the germline V gene (reference sequence). The CDR3 bases are TGTGCCAGCGACAGGGAGAATCAGCCCCAGCATTTT. Translated, it gives CASDRENQPQHF.

Here the CDR3 DNA reads TGTGCCAGCAGTCTAGCGGGAGTACCTGAGCAGTTCTTC. This codes for CASSLAGVPEQFF. V gene TRBV9 combines with J gene TRBJ2-1; 10 bases agree with TRBD2. The germline V gene encodes CDR1 SGDLS and CDR2 YYNGEE. The CDR3 contains 13 residues. Losses at the gene ends were 5 bases for V and 9 bases for J; bases not matched to a gene: 5.

This rearrangement joins TRBV30 to TRBJ1-5; 7 bases fit TRBD1. The CDR3 has 16 amino acids. J was trimmed by 2 bases and V by 0 bases; bases with no gene match: 7. CDR1 is GTSNPN and CDR2 is SVGIG in the germline V gene (reference sequence). The CDR3 reads CAWSVRAGGGNQPQHF. The CDR3 DNA sequence: TGTGCCTGGAGTGTACGGGCAGGGGGTGGCAATCAGCCCCAGCATTTT.

The chain links TRBV6-2 or TRBV6-3 to TRBJ2-1; D perhaps matches TRBD2 (5 bases). The CDR3 sequence is 16 residues long. Trimming removed 0 bases from V and 2 bases from J, with 11 bases in between. Germline CDR1 MNHEY, CDR2 SVGEGT. CDR3 amino acids: CASSYSIAPPYNEQFF. The CDR3 region has the DNA TGTGCCAGCAGTTACTCGATAGCGCCCCCCTACAATGAGCAGTTCTTC.